In its sample, the clone carrying this T cell receptor beta chain was seen many times. Its antigen is still unknown. The data were obtained in a study of T cells in Graves' hyperthyroidism and ophthalmopathy. Study conclusions and caveats: A median around six months before onset, the model predicted ophthalmopathy. Ophthalmopathy and stable hyperthyroidism were told apart by a 13 V-J model.

Researchers took RNA transcripts and amplified the TCR beta CDR3 regions from them. First-round RT-PCR of the TCR CDR3 relied on the HTBI primer set. One entry per CDR3 protein, called by TCRdb with MiXCR from the multiplex PCR reads. The repertoire holds more than 550,000 distinct CDR3 sequences, with approximately 19% as singletons. CDR1 GTSNPN and CDR2 SVGIG come from the germline V gene (reference sequence). Trimming took 2 bases from V and 7 from J; bases not matched to a gene: 14. The length of the CDR3 is 16 residues. The material sequenced was blood. This TCR was recovered from a woman between 45 and 65 years old with Graves' hyperthyroidism that later progressed to Graves' ophthalmopathy. The chain couples TRBV30 to TRBJ2-1, with 7 positions matching TRBD1. The chain's CDR3 is CAWSITGAVGLNEQFF. The DNA for the CDR3 is TGTGCCTGGAGTATTACAGGGGCCGTGGGATTGAATGAGCAGTTCTTC.